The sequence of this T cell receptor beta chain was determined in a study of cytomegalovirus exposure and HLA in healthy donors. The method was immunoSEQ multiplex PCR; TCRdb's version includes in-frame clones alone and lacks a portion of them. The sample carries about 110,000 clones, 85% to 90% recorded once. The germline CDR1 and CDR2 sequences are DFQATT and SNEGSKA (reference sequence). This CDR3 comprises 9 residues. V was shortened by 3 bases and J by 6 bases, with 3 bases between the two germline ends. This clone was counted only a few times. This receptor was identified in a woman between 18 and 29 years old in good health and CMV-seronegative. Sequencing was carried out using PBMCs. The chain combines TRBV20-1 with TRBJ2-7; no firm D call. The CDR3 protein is CSASSEQYF. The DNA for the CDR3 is TGCAGTGCTAGCTCCGAGCAGTACTTC.